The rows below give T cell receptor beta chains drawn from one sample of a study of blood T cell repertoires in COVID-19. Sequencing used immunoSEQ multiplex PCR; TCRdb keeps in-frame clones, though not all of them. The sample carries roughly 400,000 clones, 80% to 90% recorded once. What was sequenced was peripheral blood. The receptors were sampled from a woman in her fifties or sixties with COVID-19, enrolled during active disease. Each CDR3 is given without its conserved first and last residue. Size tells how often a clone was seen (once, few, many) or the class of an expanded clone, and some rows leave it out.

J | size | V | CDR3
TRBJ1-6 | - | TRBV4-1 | ASSQGGGWNSPLH
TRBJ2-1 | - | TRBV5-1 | ASSQTSGGFPDEQF
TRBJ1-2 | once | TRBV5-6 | ASSRTGIQDYGYT
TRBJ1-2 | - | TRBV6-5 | ASSMTQNYGYT
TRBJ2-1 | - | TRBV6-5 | ASNPGGNSYNEQF
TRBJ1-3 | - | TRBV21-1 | ASRVTGAGNTIY
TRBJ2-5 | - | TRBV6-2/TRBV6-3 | ASSYSRAARETQY
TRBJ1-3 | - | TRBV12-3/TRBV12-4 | ASRGASGNTIY
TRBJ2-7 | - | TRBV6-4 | ASTLSSYSYEQY
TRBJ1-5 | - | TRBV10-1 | ASKGVGRNQPQH
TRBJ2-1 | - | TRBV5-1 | ASRDSTGGDYNEQF
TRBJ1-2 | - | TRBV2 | ASIWDSGGYGYT
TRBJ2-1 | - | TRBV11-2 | ASSIYGGETYNEQF
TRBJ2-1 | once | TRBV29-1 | SATNLGDNEQF
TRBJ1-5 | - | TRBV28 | ASSTSPRDRGKRAQPQH
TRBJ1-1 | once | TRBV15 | ATSRDSFSGAF
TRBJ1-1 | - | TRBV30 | AWSVLGASTEAF
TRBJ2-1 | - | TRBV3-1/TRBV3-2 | ASSHLSTGASGSNEQF
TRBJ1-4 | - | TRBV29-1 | SGNRGPTNEKLF
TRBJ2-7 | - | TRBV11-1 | ASSPSPVSSYEQY
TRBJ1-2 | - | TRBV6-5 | ASSIRSVTNYGYT
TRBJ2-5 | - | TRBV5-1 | ASSFGLGAPQDYETQY
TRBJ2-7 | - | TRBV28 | ASKGANSYEQY
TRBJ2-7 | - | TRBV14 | ASSRDRGYEQY
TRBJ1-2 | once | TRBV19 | ASSWDSLYGYT
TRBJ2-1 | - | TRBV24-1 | ATSTGGIFNEQF
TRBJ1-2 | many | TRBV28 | ATDQGQGGNNYGYT
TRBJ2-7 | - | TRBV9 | ASSEAGLSYEQY
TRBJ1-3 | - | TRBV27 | ASRLGPAVGNTIY
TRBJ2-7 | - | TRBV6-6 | ASSDQGQGADEQY
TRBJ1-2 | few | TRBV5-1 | ASSLDGGYGYT
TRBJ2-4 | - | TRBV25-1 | ASSDPGAKNIQY
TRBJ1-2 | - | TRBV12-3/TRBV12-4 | ASSLGQGIGYT
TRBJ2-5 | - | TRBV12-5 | ASRFTGQETQY
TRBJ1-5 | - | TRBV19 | ASSIVGSQH
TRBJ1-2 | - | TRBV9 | ASSSRDRGFYGYT
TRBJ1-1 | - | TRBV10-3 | AISEETGSTEAF
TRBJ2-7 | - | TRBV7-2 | ASSLGGGARYEQY
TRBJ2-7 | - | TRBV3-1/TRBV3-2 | ASSSRRQGATGEQY
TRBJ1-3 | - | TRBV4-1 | ASSQEQGRTGNTIY
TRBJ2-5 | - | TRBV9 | ASSVSPVAGGQETQY
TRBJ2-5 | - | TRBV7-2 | ASSSAGGKETQY
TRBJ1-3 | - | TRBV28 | ASSFRDNSGNTIY
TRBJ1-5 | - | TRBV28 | ASSFRGTDYSNQPQH
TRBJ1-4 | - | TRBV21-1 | AILTGSYEKLF
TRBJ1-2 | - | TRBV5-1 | ASSAGPGTGSHGYT
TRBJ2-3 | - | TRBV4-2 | ASRQEYSTDTQY
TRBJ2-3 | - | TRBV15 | ATSAYLSAGGSTDTQY
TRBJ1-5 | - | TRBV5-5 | ASSPLQGANQPQH
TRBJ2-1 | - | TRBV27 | ASSLLAGGDYNEQF
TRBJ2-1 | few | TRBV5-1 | ASSPGTSSNEQF
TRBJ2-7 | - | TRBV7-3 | ASSSGLAGAAISYEQY
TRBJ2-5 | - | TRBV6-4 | ASSDSSTETQY
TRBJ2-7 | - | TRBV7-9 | ASSLEGDTYEQY